Listed here is a single T cell receptor beta chain. It was CD45RO-negative cells, positively selected for CCR7, that made up naive CD8 cells, with terminally differentiated effector memory CD45RA+ cells excluded. This sample is drawn from a study of shared clonotypes between healthy human individuals. Study-wide context: Each donor's CD8 memory used one plate, CD8 naive two, each CD4 subset three.

Trimming removed 6 bases from V and 4 bases from J, with 19 bases in between. Germline V gene sequence: CDR1 MNHEY, CDR2 SMNVEV (reference sequence). CDR3 length: 15 amino acids. Produced via immunoSEQ multiplex PCR; TCRdb's table is partial and in-frame only. The table has around 2,000,000 clones, 85% to 95% seen once. The material sequenced was naive CD8+ T cells sorted from blood. The receptor was isolated from a young man in good health. This sequence joins TRBV27 and TRBJ2-7, with D tentatively TRBD2 (5 bases). CDR3 nucleotide sequence: TGTGCCAGCAGCTTTGTGGGCGTGGGAGCTTACGAGCAGTACTTC. It yields the protein CASSFVGVGAYEQYF.